Shown below are 8 T cell receptor beta chains from a single sample sequenced in a study of blood T cell repertoires in COVID-19. Libraries were prepared by immunoSEQ multiplex PCR; TCRdb keeps only in-frame clonotypes and omits some of them. There are roughly 230,000 clones in the sample; 80% to 90% occur only once, and approximately 4.6% lies in the top ten. Source material: peripheral blood. All receptors come from a middle-aged woman who had recovered from COVID-19.

The chain has TRBV30 and TRBJ1-5; D remains ambiguous. V was trimmed by 5 bases and J by 2 bases, leaving 10 bases between them. The CDR3 runs to 13 residues. Per the germline V gene, CDR1 is GTSNPN and CDR2 is SVGIG (reference sequence). CDR3 region: CAWEEGGNQPQHF. The CDR3 DNA sequence: TGTGCCTGGGAGGAGGGAGGCAATCAGCCCCAGCATTTT.

J is TRBJ2-5 and V is TRBV3-1 (or the pseudogene TRBV3-2); D unclear. The CDR3 extends over 16 amino acids. Germline assignment: CDR1 LGHDT and CDR2 YNNKEL (reference sequence). Trimming pared 0 bases from V and 5 bases from J, leaving 16 bases between. The CDR3 is CASSQDYRKRVETQYF. The CDR3 coding sequence is TGTGCCAGCAGCCAAGATTATAGGAAGCGTGTGGAGACCCAGTACTTC.

The V and J genes are TRBV7-3 and TRBJ1-6, with TRBD1 matching over 10 bases. Germline-derived CDR1 and CDR2 are SGHTA and FQGTGA. V lost 2 bases to trimming and J lost 7 bases; unmatched junction nucleotides: 2. CDR3 length equals 15 residues. The DNA for the CDR3 is TGTGCCAGCAGCTTAGCGACAGGGGGCAATTCACCCCTCCACTTT. It encodes CASSLATGGNSPLHF.

The chain joins TRBV12-5 to TRBJ2-1, with D tentatively TRBD1 (6 bases). CDR3 length equals 12 residues. Trimming removed 2 bases at V and 10 bases at J, with 9 bases between. The germline V gene encodes CDR1 LGHNT and CDR2 FRNRAP. The CDR3 loop reads CASGLNDREQFF. The DNA for the CDR3 is TGTGCTAGTGGTTTGAACGACAGGGAGCAGTTCTTC. The whole variable domain, remainder taken from reference TRBV12-5 and TRBJ2-1, is DARVTQTPRHKVTEMGQEVTMRCQPILGHNTVFWYRQTMMQGLELLAYFRNRAPLDDSGMPKDRFSAEMPDATLATLKIQPSEPRDSAVYFCASGLNDREQFFGPGTRLTVL.

The V call is TRBV19, the J call TRBJ1-5; a possible D gene is TRBD1 (5 bases). V lost 7 bases and J 0 bases, leaving 25 bases between the germline ends. The CDR3 is 19 amino acids. Germline V gene data show CDR1 as LNHDA and CDR2 as SQIVND (reference sequence). The CDR3 spells CASTPGLHTGRYSNQPQHF. CDR3 sequence (DNA): TGTGCCAGTACCCCCGGCCTTCATACAGGCCGGTATAGCAATCAGCCCCAGCATTTT.

The rearrangement links TRBV14 to TRBJ1-6; D remains ambiguous. Germline CDR1 and CDR2: SGHDN and FVKESK. The length of the CDR3 is 12 residues. The germline V and J ends were trimmed by 6 bases and 8 bases, with 8 bases remaining between them. Here the CDR3 DNA reads TGTGCCAGCAGGGACTACTATTCACCCCTCCACTTT. Its protein product is CASRDYYSPLHF.

The chain uses TRBV27 and TRBJ1-5; 7 nucleotides align to TRBD1. The CDR3 is 15 residues long. Trimming cost V 6 bases and J 5 bases; bases outside gene matches: 10. Germline V gene sequence: CDR1 MNHEY, CDR2 SMNVEV (reference sequence). CDR3 bases: TGTGCCAGCAGAAGGGGACAGACCACCGATCAGCCCCAGCATTTT. It yields the protein CASRRGQTTDQPQHF.

The CDR3 sequence is CASSLHRVGTQYF. The CDR3 nucleotides read TGTGCCAGCAGTCTACACAGGGTTGGGACCCAGTACTTC. The chain recombines TRBV12-3 or TRBV12-4 with TRBJ2-5; possibly TRBD1 for D (6 bases). V was shortened by 5 bases and J by 7 bases, with 14 bases between the two germline ends. CDR3 size: 13 residues.